This TCR beta chain was captured in a study of blood T cell repertoires in COVID-19. Study-wide context: Researchers got acute and convalescent COVID-19 samples from the United States, Italy and Spain.

CDR3 length: 14 amino acids. V shed 2 bases and J shed 9 bases, with 12 bases lying between them. The germline gives CDR1 SGHKS, CDR2 YYEKEE (reference sequence). In Seattle, patients joined the study during active infection and were tracked longitudinally. Profiling relied on immunoSEQ multiplex PCR, and the TCRdb table lists in-frame clones only, not all of them. The sample comprises tens of thousands of clones, approximately 80% of which are singletons, and over 2% rests with the top ten. The chain links TRBV5-5 to TRBJ1-6; a weak D match, TRBD1 (5 bases). The specimen was peripheral blood. This TCR derives from a man aged 65 to 79 with COVID-19, enrolled during active disease. The CDR3 DNA reads TGTGCCAGCAGCTTCGGGGGGGTTCCTTCACCCCTCCACTTT. This encodes CASSFGGVPSPLHF.